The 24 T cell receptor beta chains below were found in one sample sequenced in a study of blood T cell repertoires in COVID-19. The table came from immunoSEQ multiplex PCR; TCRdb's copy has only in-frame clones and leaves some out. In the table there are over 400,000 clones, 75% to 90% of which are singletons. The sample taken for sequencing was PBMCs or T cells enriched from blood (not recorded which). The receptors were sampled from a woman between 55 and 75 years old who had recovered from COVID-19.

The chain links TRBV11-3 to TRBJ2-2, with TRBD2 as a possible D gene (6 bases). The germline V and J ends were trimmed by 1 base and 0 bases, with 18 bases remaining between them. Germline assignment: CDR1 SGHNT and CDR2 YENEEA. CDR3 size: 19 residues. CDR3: CASSLGGDRLSANTGELFF. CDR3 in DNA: TGTGCCAGCAGCTTAGGGGGGGACCGTCTATCTGCGAACACCGGGGAGCTGTTTTTT.

The CDR3 sequence is CASGGAGGTYNEQFF. CDR3 coding DNA: TGTGCCAGCGGTGGGGCGGGGGGGACCTACAATGAGCAGTTCTTC. This chain uses TRBV5-4 with TRBJ2-1, with TRBD2 identical over 9 bases. Trimming cost V 7 bases and J 2 bases; bases outside gene matches: 7. This CDR3 has 15 amino acids. Looked up from germline, CDR1 is SGHNT and CDR2 is YYREEE (reference sequence).

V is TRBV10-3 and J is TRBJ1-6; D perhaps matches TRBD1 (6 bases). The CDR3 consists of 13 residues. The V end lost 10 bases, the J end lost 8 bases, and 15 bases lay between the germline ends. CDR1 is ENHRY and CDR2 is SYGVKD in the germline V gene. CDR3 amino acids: CATQRGADSPLHF. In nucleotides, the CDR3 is TGTGCCACCCAGCGGGGGGCTGATTCACCCCTCCACTTT.

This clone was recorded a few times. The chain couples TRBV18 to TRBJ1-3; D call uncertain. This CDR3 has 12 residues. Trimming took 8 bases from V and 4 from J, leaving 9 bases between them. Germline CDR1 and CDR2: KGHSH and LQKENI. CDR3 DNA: TGTGCCAGCACCAAGGAGGGAAACACCATATATTTT. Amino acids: CASTKEGNTIYF.

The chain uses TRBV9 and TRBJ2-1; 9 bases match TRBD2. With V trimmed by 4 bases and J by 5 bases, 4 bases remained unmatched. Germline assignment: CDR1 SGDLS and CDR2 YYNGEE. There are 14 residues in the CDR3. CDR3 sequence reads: CASSFSGGHNEQFF. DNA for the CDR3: TGTGCCAGCAGCTTTAGCGGGGGTCACAATGAGCAGTTCTTC.

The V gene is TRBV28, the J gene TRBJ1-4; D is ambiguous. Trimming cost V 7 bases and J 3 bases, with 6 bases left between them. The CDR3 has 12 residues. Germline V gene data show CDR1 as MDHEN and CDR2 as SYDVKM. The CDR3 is CASMRANEKLFF. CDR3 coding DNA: TGTGCCAGCATGCGGGCTAATGAAAAACTGTTTTTT. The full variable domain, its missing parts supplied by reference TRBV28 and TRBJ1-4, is DVKVTQSSRYLVKRTGEKVFLECVQDMDHENMFWYRQDPGLGLRLIYFSYDVKMKEKGDIPEGYSVSREKKERFSLILESASTNQTSMYLCASMRANEKLFFGSGTQLSVL.

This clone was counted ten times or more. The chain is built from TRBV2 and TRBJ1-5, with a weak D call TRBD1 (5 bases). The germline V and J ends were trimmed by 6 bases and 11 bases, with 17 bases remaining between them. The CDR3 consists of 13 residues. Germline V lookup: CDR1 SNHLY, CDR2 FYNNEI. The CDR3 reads CASRLGLGLAQHF. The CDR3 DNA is TGTGCCAGCAGATTGGGACTGGGGTTAGCCCAGCATTTT.

The CDR3, as DNA: TGTGCAAGTCCACCACAAAATTACGAGCAGTACGTC. This codes for CASPPQNYEQYV. This rearrangement joins TRBV12-2 to TRBJ2-7; the table's D call of TRBD1 was not tested on the DNA. TRBV12-2 is termed a pseudogene. The CDR3 is 12 amino acids.

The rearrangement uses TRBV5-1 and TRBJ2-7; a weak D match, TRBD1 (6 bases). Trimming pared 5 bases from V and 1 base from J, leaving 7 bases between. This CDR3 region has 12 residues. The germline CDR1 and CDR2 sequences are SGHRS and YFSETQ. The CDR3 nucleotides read TGCGCCAGCAGTAGGGGGTCCTACGAGCAGTACTTC. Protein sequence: CASSRGSYEQYF.

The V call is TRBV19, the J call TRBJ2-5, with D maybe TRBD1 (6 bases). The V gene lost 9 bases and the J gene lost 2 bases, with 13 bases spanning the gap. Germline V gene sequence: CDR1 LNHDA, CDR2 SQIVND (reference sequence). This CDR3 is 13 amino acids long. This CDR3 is CASREQGQETQYF. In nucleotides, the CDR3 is TGTGCCAGCAGGGAACAGGGTCAAGAGACCCAGTACTTC.

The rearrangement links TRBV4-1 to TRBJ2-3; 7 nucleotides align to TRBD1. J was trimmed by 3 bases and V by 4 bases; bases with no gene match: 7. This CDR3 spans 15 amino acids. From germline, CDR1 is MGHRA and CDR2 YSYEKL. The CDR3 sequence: CASSLDRVGTDTQYF. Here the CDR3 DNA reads TGCGCCAGCAGCCTAGACAGGGTTGGAACAGATACGCAGTATTTT.

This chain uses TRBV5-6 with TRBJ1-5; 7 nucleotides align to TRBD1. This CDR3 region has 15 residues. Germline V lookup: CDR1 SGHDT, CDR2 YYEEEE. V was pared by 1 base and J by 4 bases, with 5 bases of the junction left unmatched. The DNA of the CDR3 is TGTGCCAGCAGCTTGACCCAGGGGGGAAATCAGCCCCAGCATTTT. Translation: CASSLTQGGNQPQHF.

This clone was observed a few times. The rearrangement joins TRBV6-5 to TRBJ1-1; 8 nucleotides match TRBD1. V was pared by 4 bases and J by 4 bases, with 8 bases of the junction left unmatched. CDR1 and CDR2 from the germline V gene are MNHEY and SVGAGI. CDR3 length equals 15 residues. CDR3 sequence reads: CASSLGRGQSTEAFF. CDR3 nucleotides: TGTGCCAGCAGTTTGGGCAGGGGGCAGAGCACTGAAGCTTTCTTT.

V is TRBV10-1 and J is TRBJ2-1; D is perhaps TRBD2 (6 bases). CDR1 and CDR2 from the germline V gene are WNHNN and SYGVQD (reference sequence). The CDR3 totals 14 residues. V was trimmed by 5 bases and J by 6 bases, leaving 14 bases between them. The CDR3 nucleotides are TGCGCCAGCAGTTTGGGAGGAACTCGCAATGAGCAGTTCTTC. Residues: CASSLGGTRNEQFF.

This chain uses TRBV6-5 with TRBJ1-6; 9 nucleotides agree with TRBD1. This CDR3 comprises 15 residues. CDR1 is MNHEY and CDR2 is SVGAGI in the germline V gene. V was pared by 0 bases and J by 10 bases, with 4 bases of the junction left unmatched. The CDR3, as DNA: TGTGCCAGCAGTTACTCTGGGACAGGGTTATCACCCCTCCACTTT. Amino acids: CASSYSGTGLSPLHF.

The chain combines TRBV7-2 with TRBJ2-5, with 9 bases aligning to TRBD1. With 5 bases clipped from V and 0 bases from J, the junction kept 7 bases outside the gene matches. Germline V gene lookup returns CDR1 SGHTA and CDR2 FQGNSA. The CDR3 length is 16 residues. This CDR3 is CASSRGQGRYQETQYF. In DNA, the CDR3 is TGTGCCAGCAGCCGCGGACAGGGGAGGTACCAAGAGACCCAGTACTTC.

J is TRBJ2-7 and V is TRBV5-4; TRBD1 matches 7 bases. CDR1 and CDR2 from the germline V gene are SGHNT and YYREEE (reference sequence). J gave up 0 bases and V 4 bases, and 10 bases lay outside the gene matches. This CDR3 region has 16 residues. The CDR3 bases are TGTGCCAGCAGCCGCCCTGGGACAGACTTCTCCTACGAGCAGTACTTC. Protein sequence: CASSRPGTDFSYEQYF.

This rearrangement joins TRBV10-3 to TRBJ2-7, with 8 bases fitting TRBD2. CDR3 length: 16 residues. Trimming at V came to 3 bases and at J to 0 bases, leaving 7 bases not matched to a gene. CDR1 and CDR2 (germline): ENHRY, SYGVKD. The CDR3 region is CAISETYGGVSYEQYV. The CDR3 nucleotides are TGTGCCATCAGTGAAACCTACGGGGGGGTCTCCTACGAGCAGTACGTC.

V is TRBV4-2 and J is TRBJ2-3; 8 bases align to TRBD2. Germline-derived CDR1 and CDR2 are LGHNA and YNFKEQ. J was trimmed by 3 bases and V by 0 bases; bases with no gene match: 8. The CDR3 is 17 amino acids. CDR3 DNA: TGTGCCAGCAGCCAAGAATCGGCGGGGGGCGGGACAGATACGCAGTATTTT. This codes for CASSQESAGGGTDTQYF.

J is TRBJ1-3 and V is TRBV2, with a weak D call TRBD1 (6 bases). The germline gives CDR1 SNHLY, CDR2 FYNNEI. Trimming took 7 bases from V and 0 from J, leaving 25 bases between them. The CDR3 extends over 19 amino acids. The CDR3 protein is CASTLEGKGEKYSGNTIYF. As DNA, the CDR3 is TGTGCCAGCACCTTAGAGGGGAAGGGGGAGAAATACTCTGGAAACACCATATATTTT.

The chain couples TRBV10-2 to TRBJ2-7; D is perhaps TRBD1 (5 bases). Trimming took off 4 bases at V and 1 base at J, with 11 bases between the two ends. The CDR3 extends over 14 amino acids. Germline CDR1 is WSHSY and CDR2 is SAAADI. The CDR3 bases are TGCGCCAGCAGTGGACAGCGCGTATCCTACGAGCAGTACTTC. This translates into CASSGQRVSYEQYF.

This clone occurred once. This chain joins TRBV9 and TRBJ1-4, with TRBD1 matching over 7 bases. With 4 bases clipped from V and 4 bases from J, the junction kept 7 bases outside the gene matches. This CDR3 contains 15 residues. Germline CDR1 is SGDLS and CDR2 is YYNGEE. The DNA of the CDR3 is TGTGCCAGCAGCACCTCGACAGGGAATAATGAAAAACTGTTTTTT. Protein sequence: CASSTSTGNNEKLFF.

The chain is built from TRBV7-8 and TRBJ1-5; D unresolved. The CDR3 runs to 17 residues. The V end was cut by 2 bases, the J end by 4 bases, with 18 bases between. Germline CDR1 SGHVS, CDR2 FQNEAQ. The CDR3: CASSLSPLERINQPQHF. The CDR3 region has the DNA TGTGCCAGCAGCTTATCCCCGTTAGAAAGAATTAATCAGCCCCAGCATTTT.

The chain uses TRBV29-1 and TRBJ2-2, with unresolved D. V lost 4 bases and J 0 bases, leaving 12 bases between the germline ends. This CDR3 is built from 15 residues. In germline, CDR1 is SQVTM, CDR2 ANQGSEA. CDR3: CSVGGTKTNTGELFF. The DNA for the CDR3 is TGCAGCGTTGGTGGCACAAAAACGAACACCGGGGAGCTGTTTTTT.